These 28 T cell receptor beta chains originate from one sample sequenced in a study of T-cell reconstitution after alpha-beta-depleted transplantation in children. For TCRbeta, the library was prepared with unique molecular identifiers. TCRdb passed the PCR reads through MiXCR, listing each CDR3 protein once. The profile shows fewer than 550,000 distinct CDR3 sequences, roughly 11% of them singletons. Sequenced material: PBMCs from the stem cell graft donor, taken from the stem cell graft. Receptors originate from a human donor who donated a stem cell graft to a child with acute myeloid leukemia.

This clonotype was found many times. The chain carries TRBV20-1 and TRBJ2-3, with D tentatively TRBD2 (6 bases). Germline V gives CDR1 DFQATT, CDR2 SNEGSKA (reference sequence). Trimming cost V 6 bases and J 2 bases, with 18 bases left between them. CDR3 length: 15 amino acids. The CDR3 DNA reads as TGCAGTGCCTCAAGCGGGTACGGCCACACAGATACGCAGTATTTT. Translation: CSASSGYGHTDTQYF.

A few counts support this clonotype. V gene TRBV27 combines with J gene TRBJ1-5, with D perhaps matching TRBD1 (5 bases). V gave up 6 bases and J gave up 4 bases, with 10 bases separating them. CDR1 and CDR2 (germline): MNHEY, SMNVEV (reference sequence). This CDR3 is built from 13 residues. The CDR3 protein is CASSRTQNQPQHF. CDR3 DNA: TGTGCCAGCAGCCGGACACAGAATCAGCCCCAGCATTTT.

The chain carries TRBV29-1 and TRBJ1-3; D is unresolved. Per the germline V gene, CDR1 is SQVTM and CDR2 is ANQGSEA. Trimming left V 7 bases short and J 7 bases short, with 14 bases between. The CDR3 extends over 12 amino acids. CDR3: CSASIGQNTIYF. The CDR3 DNA sequence: TGCAGCGCCTCTATAGGCCAGAACACCATATATTTT.

Only a few counts were recorded for this clonotype. This chain joins TRBV5-5 and TRBJ2-7; D may be TRBD2 (6 bases). The CDR3 totals 15 residues. CDR1 and CDR2 (germline): SGHKS, YYEKEE (reference sequence). V shed 2 bases and J shed 4 bases, with 16 bases lying between them. The CDR3 bases are TGTGCCAGCAGCTTCTTCGGGAGTGCTAATTACGAGCAGTACTTC. Encoded protein: CASSFFGSANYEQYF.

This clonotype occurred a few times. The CDR3 spells CASSVGLILDTQYF. Written as DNA, the CDR3 is TGTGCCAGCAGCGTAGGTCTAATCCTTGATACGCAGTATTTT. The chain combines TRBV9 with TRBJ2-3; D is ambiguous. This CDR3 is 14 amino acids long. The V end was cut by 0 bases, the J end by 6 bases, with 11 bases between. Per germline, CDR1 SGDLS and CDR2 YYNGEE.

There are a few counts of this clonotype. At one end the junction does not follow the germline gene, possibly because of a read error. The chain employs TRBV7-7 and TRBJ2-3; D may be TRBD2 (6 bases). Germline V gene lookup returns CDR1 SSHAT and CDR2 FNYEAQ (reference sequence). The CDR3 runs 15 residues. The CDR3 bases are TGTGCTAGCAGCTTAGGAGGATCTAGCGAGGATACGCAGTATTTT. Protein: CASSLGGSSEDTQYF.

This clonotype was observed a handful of times. J is TRBJ2-1 and V is TRBV5-5; a weak D match, TRBD2 (6 bases). This CDR3 comprises 15 residues. The V gene's germline CDR1 is SGHKS and CDR2 YYEKEE (reference sequence). Trimming stripped 3 bases from V and 4 bases from J, with 14 bases between. The CDR3: CASSSIGGAYNEQFF. The CDR3 nucleotides read TGTGCCAGCAGCTCAATCGGGGGTGCTTACAATGAGCAGTTCTTC.

The gene calls are TRBV5-1 and TRBJ1-1, with TRBD1 identical over 7 bases. Germline lookup yields CDR1 SGHRS and CDR2 YFSETQ. The V gene end was trimmed by 2 bases and the J gene end by 6 bases; junction bases not matched to a gene: 10. CDR3 length: 15 residues. The chain's CDR3 is CASSFFAGGSAEAFF. CDR3 DNA sequence: TGCGCCAGCAGCTTCTTTGCAGGGGGATCAGCTGAAGCTTTCTTT.

This clonotype was found a few times. This chain links TRBV7-8 with TRBJ1-5; D call uncertain. The CDR3 contains 14 residues. V dropped 0 bases and J dropped 8 bases, with 11 bases sitting between them. The germline V gene has CDR1 SGHVS and CDR2 FQNEAQ. CDR3: CASSLARFQEPQHF. Written as DNA, the CDR3 is TGTGCCAGCAGCTTAGCCCGGTTTCAGGAGCCCCAGCATTTT.

The chain carries TRBV20-1 and TRBJ1-5; maybe TRBD1 (6 bases). CDR3 length: 16 amino acids. The germline V gene has CDR1 DFQATT and CDR2 SNEGSKA (reference sequence). V lost 5 bases to trimming and J lost 1 base, with 18 bases between them. The CDR3 coding sequence is TGCAGTGCTGCGGCAGAGGGGGGCCTGAGCAATCAGCCCCAGCATTTT. This encodes CSAAAEGGLSNQPQHF.

The V call is TRBV29-1, the J call TRBJ2-7, with no clear D. Trimming cost V 3 bases and J 2 bases, with 8 bases left between them. The germline V gene encodes CDR1 SQVTM and CDR2 ANQGSEA. The CDR3 consists of 12 residues. The CDR3 is CSVDLGPYEQYF. The CDR3 DNA reads TGCAGCGTTGACCTCGGCCCCTACGAGCAGTACTTC.

V usage is TRBV30 and J usage is TRBJ2-1, with TRBD1 identical over 9 bases. This CDR3 has 15 residues. Germline values: CDR1 GTSNPN, CDR2 SVGIG (reference sequence). Trimming cost V 4 bases and J 2 bases; bases outside gene matches: 6. CDR3 protein: CAWNQQGAAYNEQFF. Here the CDR3 DNA reads TGTGCCTGGAACCAACAGGGGGCGGCCTACAATGAGCAGTTCTTC. Drawing the rest from reference TRBV30 and TRBJ2-1, the complete variable domain is SQTIHQWPATLVQPVGSPLSLECTVEGTSNPNLYWYRQAAGRGLQLLFYSVGIGQISSEVPQNLSASRPQDRQFILSSKKLLLSDSGFYLCAWNQQGAAYNEQFFGPGTRLTVL.

V gene TRBV7-8 combines with J gene TRBJ1-5; the match to TRBD1 covers 10 bases. The CDR3 length is 15 residues. Trimming cost V 5 bases and J 5 bases; bases outside gene matches: 6. The germline V gene has CDR1 SGHVS and CDR2 FQNEAQ. CDR3 DNA: TGTGCCAGCAGCCCAACGACAGGGGGCGATCAGCCCCAGCATTTT. Amino acid sequence: CASSPTTGGDQPQHF.

This clonotype has only a few counts. The gene calls are TRBV29-1 and TRBJ2-1; D not resolved. The V and J ends lost 2 bases and 6 bases respectively, with 8 bases between them. Germline CDR1 reads SQVTM; CDR2 reads ANQGSEA. CDR3 size: 12 residues. The CDR3 spells CSVEFQINEQFF. In nucleotides, the CDR3 is TGCAGCGTTGAATTCCAGATCAATGAGCAGTTCTTC.

This clonotype was seen many times. This rearrangement joins TRBV12-3 or TRBV12-4 to TRBJ1-5, with TRBD1 matching 7 bases. The V gene end was trimmed by 3 bases and the J gene end by 7 bases; junction bases not matched to a gene: 6. This CDR3 is built from 14 residues. In DNA form, the CDR3 reads TGTGCCAGCAGTTTGGGACAGTTGATGCAGCCCCAGCATTTT. As protein: CASSLGQLMQPQHF.

The genes are TRBV13 and TRBJ2-7; the match to TRBD2 covers 10 bases. The CDR3 is 12 amino acids. Germline CDR1 reads PRHDT; CDR2 reads FYEKMQ (reference sequence). J lost 4 bases, V lost 7 bases, and 1 base had no gene match. The CDR3 region has the DNA TGTGCCAGCAAGCGGGAGGGGTACGAGCAGTACTTC. It codes for CASKREGYEQYF.

This clonotype occurred a few times. The chain employs TRBV6-2 or TRBV6-3 and TRBJ2-7; D perhaps matches TRBD1 (6 bases). Per the germline V gene, CDR1 is MNHEY and CDR2 is SVGEGT. CDR3 length: 14 residues. Trimming pared 8 bases from V and 9 bases from J, leaving 23 bases between. The CDR3 bases are TGTGCCAGCCCAAAATGCGAGGGACACAACAGGCAGTACTTC. It yields the protein CASPKCEGHNRQYF.

The chain carries TRBV19 and TRBJ2-1; the D gene is possibly TRBD1 (6 bases). Germline lookup yields CDR1 LNHDA and CDR2 SQIVND (reference sequence). Trimming pared 5 bases from V and 2 bases from J, leaving 13 bases between. There are 15 residues in the CDR3. CDR3 sequence (DNA): TGTGCCAGTAGTTTTCGGGACACTACCTACAATGAGCAGTTCTTC. Protein: CASSFRDTTYNEQFF.

A few counts support this clonotype. The J gene is TRBJ2-5, the V gene TRBV5-1; D might be TRBD1 or TRBD2, each matching 6 bases. The germline V and J ends were trimmed by 4 bases and 1 base, with 14 bases remaining between them. This CDR3 spans 15 amino acids. In germline, CDR1 is SGHRS, CDR2 YFSETQ. CDR3 nucleotide sequence: TGCGCCAGCAGCGCGGGACACCAATCCCAAGAGACCCAGTACTTC. Protein sequence: CASSAGHQSQETQYF. The full variable domain, with the rest looked up from reference TRBV5-1 and TRBJ2-5, is KAGVTQTPRYLIKTRGQQVTLSCSPISGHRSVSWYQQTPGQGLQFLFEYFSETQRNKGNFPGRFSGRQFSNSRSEMNVSTLELGDSALYLCASSAGHQSQETQYFGPGTRLLVL.

The table lists this clonotype with many counts. The chain has TRBV7-2 and TRBJ2-1; 10 bases map to TRBD2. The germline gives CDR1 SGHTA, CDR2 FQGNSA. J gave up 10 bases and V 7 bases, and 13 bases lay outside the gene matches. The CDR3 sequence is 15 residues long. The CDR3 DNA reads TGTGCCAGCAAAAATAGCGGGGGGTCCCATTCGGAGCAGTTCTTC. This translates into CASKNSGGSHSEQFF.

This clonotype has a count of ten or more. The V call is TRBV5-4, the J call TRBJ2-1; D is perhaps TRBD1 or TRBD2 (5 bases each). Trimming left V 3 bases short and J 8 bases short, with 12 bases between. The germline V gene has CDR1 SGHNT and CDR2 YYREEE (reference sequence). The CDR3 totals 13 residues. CDR3 region: CASSYPSRDEQFF. The DNA for the CDR3 is TGTGCCAGCAGCTATCCTAGCAGGGATGAGCAGTTCTTC. The full variable domain, with the rest looked up from reference TRBV5-4 and TRBJ2-1, is ETGVTQSPTHLIKTRGQQVTLRCSSQSGHNTVSWYQQALGQGPQFIFQYYREEENGRGNFPPRFSGLQFPNYSSELNVNALELDDSALYLCASSYPSRDEQFFGPGTRLTVL.

There are many counts of this clonotype. The chain recombines TRBV6-2 or TRBV6-3 with TRBJ2-5, with D uncertain. The CDR3 runs 12 residues. Germline lookup yields CDR1 MNHEY and CDR2 SVGEGT. The V end lost 4 bases, the J end lost 7 bases, and 10 bases lay between the germline ends. Here the CDR3 DNA reads TGTGCCAGCAGTTTGTTAGATGGGACCCAGTACTTC. Its translation: CASSLLDGTQYF.

This clonotype was found a few times. The rearrangement joins TRBV4-1 to TRBJ2-5, with D possibly being TRBD2 (6 bases). Per germline, CDR1 MGHRA and CDR2 YSYEKL. Trimming took 3 bases from V and 2 from J, leaving 10 bases between them. This CDR3 region has 14 residues. The CDR3 is CASSHSSVQETQYF. The CDR3, as DNA: TGCGCCAGCAGCCATTCTAGCGTACAAGAGACCCAGTACTTC.

This clonotype was observed a few times. The chain carries TRBV5-1 and TRBJ2-1; either TRBD1 or TRBD2 may fit D (5 bases each). The CDR3 is made up of 12 amino acids. Germline-derived CDR1 and CDR2 are SGHRS and YFSETQ. Trimming left V 0 bases short and J 9 bases short, with 7 bases between. The CDR3 DNA follows: TGCGCCAGCAGCTTGGCAGGGAGTGAGCAGTTCTTC. Its translation: CASSLAGSEQFF. Full variable domain (outside the CDR3, taken from reference TRBV5-1 and TRBJ2-1): KAGVTQTPRYLIKTRGQQVTLSCSPISGHRSVSWYQQTPGQGLQFLFEYFSETQRNKGNFPGRFSGRQFSNSRSEMNVSTLELGDSALYLCASSLAGSEQFFGPGTRLTVL.

This clonotype was recorded at least ten times. The chain uses TRBV11-2 and TRBJ2-7; 7 bases are a match to TRBD2. This CDR3 is 18 amino acids long. Trimming took 1 base from V and 3 from J; bases not matched to a gene: 15. Germline V gene lookup returns CDR1 SGHAT and CDR2 FQNNGV. The CDR3 loop reads CASSLVVASGSYGYEQYF. For the CDR3, the DNA is TGTGCCAGCAGCTTAGTTGTGGCTAGCGGTAGCTACGGCTACGAGCAGTACTTC.

The table lists this clonotype with many counts. The chain uses TRBV5-6 and TRBJ1-5, with D possibly matching TRBD1 (5 bases). Trimming shortened V by 4 bases and J by 0 bases, and 11 bases separated the two germline ends. This CDR3 spans 15 amino acids. CDR1 SGHDT and CDR2 YYEEEE come from the germline V gene. The CDR3 here is CASSSDSYSNQPQHF. The CDR3, as DNA: TGTGCCAGCAGCAGCGACAGCTATAGCAATCAGCCCCAGCATTTT.

This clonotype has just a few counts. The V and J genes are TRBV20-1 and TRBJ2-3; 7 bases fit TRBD1. There are 13 residues in the CDR3. Germline V CDR1 and CDR2: DFQATT, SNEGSKA (reference sequence). V gave up 1 base and J gave up 5 bases; unmatched junction bases: 3. DNA for the CDR3: TGCAGTGCTAGAGCAGGGGGAGAAGATACGCAGTATTTT. It specifies CSARAGGEDTQYF.

The rearrangement joins TRBV7-2 to TRBJ2-5; D is ambiguous. CDR3 length equals 14 residues. CDR1 SGHTA and CDR2 FQGNSA come from the germline V gene. Trimming removed 4 bases at V and 6 bases at J, with 15 bases between. The CDR3 loop reads CASSSMNLRKTQYF. CDR3 DNA: TGTGCCAGCAGCTCAATGAATTTGAGGAAGACCCAGTACTTC.